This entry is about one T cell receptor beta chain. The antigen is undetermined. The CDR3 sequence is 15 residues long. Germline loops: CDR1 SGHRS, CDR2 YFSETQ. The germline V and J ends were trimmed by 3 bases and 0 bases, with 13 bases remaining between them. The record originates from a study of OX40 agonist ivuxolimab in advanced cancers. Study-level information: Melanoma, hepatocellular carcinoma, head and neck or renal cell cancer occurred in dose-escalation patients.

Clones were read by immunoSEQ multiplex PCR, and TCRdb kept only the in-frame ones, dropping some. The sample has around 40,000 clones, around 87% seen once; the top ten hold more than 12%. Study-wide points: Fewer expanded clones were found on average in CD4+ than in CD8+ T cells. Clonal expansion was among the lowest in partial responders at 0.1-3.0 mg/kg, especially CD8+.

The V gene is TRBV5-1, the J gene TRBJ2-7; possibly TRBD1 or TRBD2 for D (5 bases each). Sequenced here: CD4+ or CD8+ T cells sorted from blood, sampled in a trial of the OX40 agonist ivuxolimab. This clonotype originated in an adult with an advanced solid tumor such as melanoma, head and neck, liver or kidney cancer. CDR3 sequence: CASSSRDPDSYEQYV. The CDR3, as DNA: TGCGCCAGCAGCTCCAGGGACCCAGACTCCTACGAGCAGTACGTC.